The present T cell receptor beta chain was sequenced within a study of blood T cells in healthy people across ages. Study results and limitations: Comparison with aged donors showed that long-lived donors had more naive CD4+ cells and higher diversity. CMV infection status of these donors was not known.

About this clonotype: Its matching antigen is unknown.

Using a J-beta primer mix together with a sample-barcoded 5' primer, a second PCR was run for about 6 to 11 cycles. TCRdb re-derived calls from the 5' RACE reads in MiXCR, one entry per CDR3 protein. The table shows some 850,000 distinct CDR3 sequences, with roughly 26% occurring only once. Trimming took off 5 bases at V and 6 bases at J, with 10 bases between the two ends. The germline V gene has CDR1 SQVTM and CDR2 ANQGSEA. The CDR3 contains 12 residues. Another study also made use of these data, one on T cells of mothers and their children. That work contributes: For unrelated pairs as for related ones, thymic selection shapes TCR recombination output similarly.

The sequence was collected from a boy aged 5-17 years in good health. The rearrangement uses TRBV29-1 and TRBJ2-2; D may be TRBD1 (5 bases). Sequencing used blood. The CDR3 region is CSVPRGAGELFF. In nucleotides, the CDR3 is TGCAGCGTTCCAAGGGGTGCCGGGGAGCTGTTTTTT.